This T cell receptor beta chain was found in a study of cytomegalovirus exposure and HLA in healthy donors. Whole-study findings and limits: The study listed approximately 170 cytomegalovirus-associated TCR beta chains. It was taken for granted in presence/absence analyses that sequencing depth across donors was roughly uniform. Among the sequence variants, a highly shared cluster was likely an artifact of sequencing. For most subjects, TCR beta sequences were reported to predict HLA-A and HLA-B alleles with accuracy.

Remarks on this clone: What it recognizes is unknown.

In the PCR, 60 Vbeta and 13 Jbeta primers were used. Repertoires were generated with immunoSEQ multiplex PCR, while TCRdb's copy carries only in-frame clones and drops some. This sample has about 130,000 clones, with 70% to 80% found just once. The material sequenced was PBMCs. The clonotype originates from a man younger than 45 in good health and CMV-seronegative.

DNA for the CDR3: TGTGCCAGCAGCAGAGGAAGCGAGCAGTACTTC. It specifies CASSRGSEQYF. The chain employs TRBV27 and TRBJ2-7; D remains unclear. V lost 6 bases and J 6 bases, leaving 9 bases between the germline ends. This CDR3 has 11 residues. Germline lookup yields CDR1 MNHEY and CDR2 SMNVEV (reference sequence).